This TCR beta chain was profiled in a study of Ad26.COV2.S vaccination and SARS-CoV-2 variants. Study details: Donor got 5x10^10 or 1x10^11 viral particles of Ad26.COV2.S. Regarding the study as a whole: Responses of T cells in total may have been underestimated by the TCR breadth and depth analyses.

Clones were sequenced by immunoSEQ multiplex PCR, and TCRdb holds only the in-frame ones, with some missing. The sample contains some 340,000 clones, 85% of which appear only once. Treatment of the sample: 15 to 20 received Ad26.COV2.S at low or high dose, single or two shots; 5 received placebo; per-sample allocation not given. Collection of the samples took place on day 63 after the first injection of vaccine or placebo. Its platform was an Ad26 vector, and its expressed antigen was Wuhan-strain SARS-CoV-2 spike. Regarding this clone: Antigen specificity is unknown.

There are 16 residues in the CDR3. V trimming: 1 base; J trimming: 5 bases; junction bases outside the gene matches: 8. Germline V gene lookup returns CDR1 SGHTA and CDR2 FQGTGA. The sequence came from a person aged 18-60 years who received the Ad26.COV2.S COVID-19 vaccine or a placebo. The sequences come from peripheral blood, collected in a trial of Ad26.COV2.S vaccine versus placebo. V usage is TRBV7-3 and J usage is TRBJ2-5; TRBD2 matches at 9 bases. The CDR3 DNA sequence: TGTGCCAGCAGCTTAAGAAGAGCGGGGGGAATGGAGACCCAGTACTTC. This codes for CASSLRRAGGMETQYF.